A single sample gave rise to the 8 T cell receptor beta chains below, sequenced in a study of blood T cell repertoires in COVID-19. Using immunoSEQ multiplex PCR, the repertoire was profiled, and TCRdb retains in-frame clones only, with some absent. The sample comprises around 46,000 clones, 75% to 90% of which are singletons, and approximately 33% rests with the top ten. What was sequenced was peripheral blood. The receptor source for this set is a woman older than 75 with COVID-19, enrolled during active disease.

The chain combines TRBV5-1 with TRBJ2-2; the D gene is possibly TRBD1 (5 bases). The CDR3 is 14 residues long. Germline V gene data show CDR1 as SGHRS and CDR2 as YFSETQ. The V gene lost 6 bases and the J gene lost 5 bases, with 14 bases spanning the gap. CDR3 coding DNA: TGCGCCAGCAATCAGGGCAGGGTGACCGGGGAGCTGTTTTTT. Translation gives CASNQGRVTGELFF.

The chain combines TRBV5-5 with TRBJ2-7; TRBD1 matches at 9 bases. The ends lost 5 bases at V and 1 base at J; junction bases unmatched: 10. CDR3 length equals 16 residues. Germline V lookup: CDR1 SGHKS, CDR2 YYEKEE (reference sequence). The DNA of the CDR3 is TGTGCCAGCAGTCCCACAGGGGGCTCTGGTTCCTACGAGCAGTACTTC. Protein sequence: CASSPTGGSGSYEQYF. Together with reference TRBV5-5 and TRBJ2-7, the CDR3 gives the full variable domain: DAGVTQSPTHLIKTRGQQVTLRCSPISGHKSVSWYQQVLGQGPQFIFQYYEKEERGRGNFPDRFSARQFPNYSSELNVNALLLGDSALYLCASSPTGGSGSYEQYFGPGTRLTVT.

The chain is built from TRBV5-1 and TRBJ1-4; 7 bases are a match to TRBD1. This CDR3 is 14 amino acids long. In germline, CDR1 is SGHRS, CDR2 YFSETQ. The trim removed 5 bases at V and 6 bases at J, leaving 7 bases unmatched. CDR3 loop: CASSFTGADEKLFF. CDR3 DNA sequence: TGCGCCAGCAGTTTTACAGGGGCCGATGAAAAACTGTTTTTT.

The sample holds one count of this clone. The rearrangement links TRBV15 to TRBJ1-6; weak D call: TRBD1 (6 bases). Germline V gene data show CDR1 as LNHNV and CDR2 as YYDKDF (reference sequence). Trimming cost V 1 base and J 10 bases, with 17 bases left between them. CDR3 length: 16 amino acids. CDR3 DNA: TGTGCCACCAGCAGAGTGGGTGGGGGGGCCCAATCACCCCTCCACTTT. It specifies CATSRVGGGAQSPLHF.

This clone was seen a handful of times. This chain uses TRBV28 with TRBJ1-2, with 10 bases matching TRBD1. Losses at the gene ends were 1 base for V and 3 bases for J; bases not matched to a gene: 5. This CDR3 is 16 amino acids long. CDR1 MDHEN and CDR2 SYDVKM come from the germline V gene. CDR3: CASSLLADRGDYGYTF. CDR3 bases: TGTGCCAGCAGTTTATTAGCGGACAGGGGGGACTATGGCTACACCTTC.

The chain employs TRBV6-5 and TRBJ1-1; D not resolved. V gave up 5 bases and J gave up 6 bases, with 19 bases separating them. The CDR3 totals 15 residues. Per germline, CDR1 MNHEY and CDR2 SVGAGI. The CDR3 DNA reads as TGTGCCAGCAGTAAGACTTATCCCGAGGTCCCTGAAGCTTTCTTT. Residues: CASSKTYPEVPEAFF.

The chain couples TRBV5-1 to TRBJ2-7; 8 bases map to TRBD2. The junction had 10 bases not matched to a gene; V was cut back by 7 bases and J by 1 base. This CDR3 is 15 amino acids long. Germline lookup yields CDR1 SGHRS and CDR2 YFSETQ. The CDR3 sequence: CASGPGGEMSYEQYF. The CDR3 coding sequence is TGCGCCAGCGGCCCGGGAGGGGAAATGTCCTACGAGCAGTACTTC.

The chain has TRBV4-3 and TRBJ2-1, with D tentatively TRBD1 (6 bases). The V end was cut by 0 bases, the J end by 2 bases, with 14 bases between. Looked up from germline, CDR1 is LGHNA and CDR2 is YSLEER. The CDR3 has 17 amino acids. Written as DNA, the CDR3 is TGCGCCAGCAGCCAAGATGTTCTAGGGACACCCTACAATGAGCAGTTCTTC. This gives the protein CASSQDVLGTPYNEQFF.